One T cell receptor beta chain is described in this entry. Its antigen is as yet unknown. The CDR3 runs to 15 residues. In germline, CDR1 is SGHVS, CDR2 FQNEAQ. This sample is drawn from a study of CXCR3-negative and CXCR3-positive naive CD8 T cells. Overall study results and limits: TRB CDR3s were more hydrophobic in CXCR3-positive than in CXCR3-negative naive cells.

TRB cDNA libraries were made by UMI-labeled 5' RACE. TCRdb re-called the 5' RACE reads and shows each CDR3 protein once, DNA omitted. This listing includes over 95,000 distinct CDR3 sequences. The sequencing sample was made of naive CXCR3+ CD8+ T cells from blood. The subset was: CD45RO-CCR7+CD27+CD95- naive CD8+ T cells expressing CXCR3 (TNR3+). This rearrangement joins TRBV7-8 to TRBJ1-6; with no DNA, the TCRdb D assignment of TRBD1 cannot be verified. This receptor was identified in a human donor in good health. Some clones in this sample may be carry-over from other donors' samples. CDR3 protein: CASSLRAGSDSPLHF.